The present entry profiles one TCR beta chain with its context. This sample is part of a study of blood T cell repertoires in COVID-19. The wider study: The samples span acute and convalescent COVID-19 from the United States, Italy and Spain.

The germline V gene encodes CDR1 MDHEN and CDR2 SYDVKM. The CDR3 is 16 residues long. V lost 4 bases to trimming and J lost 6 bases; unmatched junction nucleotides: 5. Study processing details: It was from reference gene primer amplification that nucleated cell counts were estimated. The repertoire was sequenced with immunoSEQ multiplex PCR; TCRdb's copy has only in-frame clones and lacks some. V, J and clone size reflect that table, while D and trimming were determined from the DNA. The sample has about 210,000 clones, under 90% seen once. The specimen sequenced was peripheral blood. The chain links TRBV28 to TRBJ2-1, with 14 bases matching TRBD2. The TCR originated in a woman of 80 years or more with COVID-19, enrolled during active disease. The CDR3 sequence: CASSSGTSGSLNEQFF. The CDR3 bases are TGTGCCAGCAGTTCCGGGACTAGCGGGAGTCTCAATGAGCAGTTCTTC.